Listed here are 15 T cell receptor beta chains from one sample, sequenced in a study of identical twins. TCRdb re-derived calls from the 5' RACE reads in MiXCR, one entry per CDR3 protein. The sample lists fewer than 900,000 distinct CDR3 sequences, roughly 18% occurring once. In addition, the sample was reused for a study of T cells expressing NK-cell markers.

Material for sequencing was PBMCs. Every receptor here comes from a woman in her late teens or twenties in good health.

This clonotype has just a few counts. The genes are TRBV21-1 and TRBJ2-3; the table's TRBD2 call for D was not verified on the DNA. TRBV21-1 is a listed pseudogene. This CDR3 is built from 15 residues. CDR3 amino acids: CASSKEVTGVDTQYF. The CDR3 region has the DNA TGTGCCAGCAGCAAAGAGGTGACGGGAGTCGATACGCAGTATTTT.

This clonotype was counted only a few times. The chain is built from TRBV5-1 and TRBJ2-7, with 7 bases identical to TRBD1. The CDR3 contains 14 residues. V shed 4 bases and J 4 bases; nucleotides not matched to a gene: 8. Germline V lookup: CDR1 SGHRS, CDR2 YFSETQ. In DNA form, the CDR3 reads TGCGCCAGCAGCGGACGGGACAGCCTATACGAGCAGTACTTC. As protein: CASSGRDSLYEQYF.

Only a few counts were recorded for this clonotype. V and J are TRBV6-1 and TRBJ2-2, with D tentatively TRBD2 (6 bases). Germline V gene lookup returns CDR1 MNHNS and CDR2 SASEGT. The CDR3 has 16 amino acids. V lost 8 bases and J 5 bases, leaving 21 bases between the germline ends. CDR3 amino acids: CASRGWASGGTGELFF. Written as DNA, the CDR3 is TGTGCCAGCCGGGGCTGGGCTAGTGGGGGGACCGGGGAGCTGTTTTTT.

The CDR3 loop reads CASSRNLRGTGELFF. The CDR3 bases are TGTGCCAGCAGCCGAAATTTAAGGGGCACCGGGGAGCTGTTTTTT. The chain has TRBV7-2 and TRBJ2-2; maybe TRBD1 (5 bases). V lost 5 bases and J 4 bases, leaving 14 bases between the germline ends. This CDR3 spans 15 amino acids. Germline-derived CDR1 and CDR2 are SGHTA and FQGNSA.

The chain couples TRBV7-6 to TRBJ2-1; a weak D match, TRBD2 (6 bases). Germline values: CDR1 SGHVS, CDR2 FNYEAQ. The CDR3 spans 14 residues. V lost 1 base, J lost 6 bases, and 10 bases lay in between. The CDR3 DNA is TGTGCCAGCAGCTTAGGCGGGGTTTCCAATGAGCAGTTCTTC. This sequence encodes CASSLGGVSNEQFF.

This clonotype was seen more than once but under ten times. This CDR3 is CASSLSGTPDEQFF. The CDR3 DNA is TGTGCCAGCAGCTTATCCGGGACGCCGGATGAGCAGTTCTTC. The genes are TRBV7-9 and TRBJ2-1; TRBD1 or TRBD2 may be the D gene (5 bases each). The CDR3 totals 14 residues. V lost 2 bases and J 8 bases, leaving 13 bases between the germline ends. The germline CDR1 and CDR2 sequences are SEHNR and FQNEAQ (reference sequence).

This clonotype came up many times. The CDR3 is CSARRLTDEKLFF. The DNA for the CDR3 is TGCAGTGCTAGGAGATTGACAGATGAAAAACTGTTTTTT. The genes are TRBV20-1 and TRBJ1-4; weak D call: TRBD1 (5 bases). Trimming cost V 3 bases and J 6 bases, with 11 bases left between them. CDR3 length: 13 residues. Germline CDR1 is DFQATT and CDR2 is SNEGSKA (reference sequence).

This clonotype was detected once. The chain links TRBV5-5 to TRBJ2-1; D not certain. CDR1 SGHKS and CDR2 YYEKEE come from the germline V gene (reference sequence). The germline V and J ends were trimmed by 4 bases and 16 bases, with 15 bases remaining between them. The CDR3 extends over 11 amino acids. The CDR3 loop reads CASSETKGVFF. In DNA form, the CDR3 reads TGTGCCAGCAGCGAAACAAAAGGCGTCTTCTTC.

This clonotype was detected only a few times. The chain employs TRBV20-1 and TRBJ1-6; 9 bases fit TRBD1. The CDR3 runs 14 residues. Losses at the gene ends were 5 bases for V and 7 bases for J; bases not matched to a gene: 6. Germline V CDR1 and CDR2: DFQATT, SNEGSKA (reference sequence). The CDR3: CSAERGQGNSPLHF. CDR3 sequence (DNA): TGCAGTGCTGAGCGCGGACAGGGGAATTCACCCCTCCACTTT.

This clonotype was seen more than once but under ten times. The chain has TRBV29-1 and TRBJ1-1; tentatively, D is TRBD1 (6 bases). Trimming left V 7 bases short and J 2 bases short, with 14 bases between. This CDR3 spans 13 amino acids. Germline assignment: CDR1 SQVTM and CDR2 ANQGSEA. CDR3 sequence: CSGRGGGNTEAFF. The CDR3 region has the DNA TGCAGCGGAAGGGGGGGGGGTAACACTGAAGCTTTCTTT.

The chain has TRBV5-1 and TRBJ2-2; D unclear. This CDR3 contains 14 residues. CDR1 SGHRS and CDR2 YFSETQ come from the germline V gene. V gave up 4 bases and J gave up 5 bases, with 12 bases separating them. CDR3 protein: CASSATSSTGELFF. In nucleotides, the CDR3 is TGCGCCAGCAGCGCCACCTCCTCGACCGGGGAGCTGTTTTTT.

This clonotype was picked up many times. The chain couples TRBV6-6 to TRBJ1-5, with D hard to call. The V gene lost 0 bases and the J gene lost 4 bases, with 4 bases spanning the gap. The CDR3 length is 13 residues. Germline V CDR1 and CDR2: MNHNY, SVGAGI (reference sequence). This chain's CDR3 is CASSYSQNQPQHF. The DNA for the CDR3 is TGTGCCAGCAGTTACTCGCAAAATCAGCCCCAGCATTTT.

Many counts were recorded for this clonotype. This rearrangement joins TRBV12-3 or TRBV12-4 to TRBJ1-3; no definite D call. V gave up 3 bases and J gave up 2 bases, with 11 bases separating them. This CDR3 is 15 amino acids long. CDR3 amino acids: CASSLELLAGNTIYF. CDR3 nucleotide sequence: TGTGCCAGCAGTTTGGAGTTATTAGCTGGAAACACCATATATTTT.

This clonotype turned up a few times. The chain links TRBV12-3 or TRBV12-4 to TRBJ2-1; D not resolved. The CDR3 is 13 residues long. Trimming shortened V by 3 bases and J by 10 bases, and 13 bases separated the two germline ends. This CDR3 reads CASSFSPTSEQFF. The CDR3 DNA sequence: TGTGCCAGCAGTTTCTCGCCAACCTCCGAGCAGTTCTTC.

The J gene is TRBJ2-2, the V gene TRBV25-1; D possibly corresponds to TRBD1 (6 bases). This CDR3 is 13 amino acids long. Between the trimmed V and J ends, which lost 7 bases and 4 bases, there was a span of 10 bases. Germline V CDR1 and CDR2: MGHDK, SYGVNS. This chain's CDR3 is CASKGGSTGELFF. CDR3 nucleotides: TGTGCCAGCAAAGGGGGTAGCACCGGGGAGCTGTTTTTT.